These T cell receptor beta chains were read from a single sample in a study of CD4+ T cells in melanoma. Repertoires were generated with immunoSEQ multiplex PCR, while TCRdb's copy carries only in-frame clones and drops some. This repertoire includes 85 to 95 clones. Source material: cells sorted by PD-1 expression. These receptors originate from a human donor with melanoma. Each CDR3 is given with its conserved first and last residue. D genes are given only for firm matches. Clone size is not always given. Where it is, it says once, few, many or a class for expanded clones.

cdr3_aa: CASRGQGGNEQFF; cdr3_nt: TGTGCCAGCAGGGGACAGGGCGGCAATGAGCAGTTCTTC; cdr3_length: 13; v_call: TRBV5-8; j_call: TRBJ2-1; d_call: TRBD1; clone_size: .
cdr3_aa: CASSIKGDTPAFF; cdr3_nt: TGTGCCAGTAGTATAAAAGGTGACACCCCCGCTTTCTTT; cdr3_length: 13; v_call: TRBV19; j_call: TRBJ1-1; d_call: .; clone_size: hyperexpanded
cdr3_aa: CASSLEVLAGVYEQYF; cdr3_nt: TGTGCCAGCAGCTTAGAGGTCCTAGCGGGAGTCTACGAGCAGTACTTC; cdr3_length: 16; v_call: TRBV11-2; j_call: TRBJ2-7; d_call: TRBD2; clone_size: .
cdr3_aa: CAIPTRGDGNTIYF; cdr3_nt: TGTGCCATTCCCACGCGGGGTGACGGAAACACCATATATTTT; cdr3_length: 14; v_call: TRBV2; j_call: TRBJ1-3; d_call: .; clone_size: .
cdr3_aa: CASAGGGSGEKLFF; cdr3_nt: TGTGCCAGCGCCGGAGGGGGGAGCGGTGAAAAACTGTTTTTT; cdr3_length: 14; v_call: TRBV7-8; j_call: TRBJ1-4; d_call: .; clone_size: .
cdr3_aa: CASSSRGLGDTIYF; cdr3_nt: TGTGCCAGCAGCTCCAGGGGGCTGGGAGACACCATATATTTT; cdr3_length: 14; v_call: TRBV7-9; j_call: TRBJ1-3; d_call: TRBD1; clone_size: hyperexpanded
cdr3_aa: CASSDTGRNQPQHF; cdr3_nt: TGCGCCAGCAGCGATACAGGGAGAAATCAGCCCCAGCATTTT; cdr3_length: 14; v_call: TRBV4-1; j_call: TRBJ1-5; d_call: .; clone_size: .
cdr3_aa: CASSYSVGAGNEQYF; cdr3_nt: TGTGCCAGCAGTTACTCGGTCGGGGCCGGGAACGAGCAGTACTTC; cdr3_length: 15; v_call: TRBV6-6; j_call: TRBJ2-7; d_call: .; clone_size: .
cdr3_aa: CASSSSSGAYYEQYF; cdr3_nt: TGTGCCAGCAGCTCCTCTAGCGGAGCCTACTACGAGCAGTACTTC; cdr3_length: 15; v_call: TRBV5-4; j_call: TRBJ2-7; d_call: TRBD2; clone_size: few
cdr3_aa: CASSPSYGTGVDGYTF; cdr3_nt: TGTGCCAGCAGCCCCTCGTACGGGACAGGGGTGGATGGCTACACCTTC; cdr3_length: 16; v_call: TRBV5-6; j_call: TRBJ1-2; d_call: TRBD1; clone_size: .
cdr3_aa: CASSQDRGYSPLHF; cdr3_nt: TGTGCCAGCAGCCAAGACAGGGGTTATTCACCCCTCCACTTT; cdr3_length: 14; v_call: TRBV2; j_call: TRBJ1-6; d_call: TRBD1; clone_size: .
cdr3_aa: CASMSPGGGTGANVLTF; cdr3_nt: TGTGCCAGCATGTCCCCTGGTGGGGGTACCGGGGCCAACGTCCTGACTTTC; cdr3_length: 17; v_call: TRBV28; j_call: TRBJ2-6; d_call: .; clone_size: few
cdr3_aa: CASSVTSGGALNEQFF; cdr3_nt: TGTGCCAGCAGTGTAACTAGCGGGGGGGCTCTCAATGAGCAGTTCTTC; cdr3_length: 16; v_call: TRBV28; j_call: TRBJ2-1; d_call: TRBD2; clone_size: .
cdr3_aa: CASSLTRDRGLTGYTF; cdr3_nt: TGTGCCAGCAGTTTGACCCGGGACAGGGGGCTAACAGGCTACACCTTC; cdr3_length: 16; v_call: TRBV27; j_call: TRBJ1-2; d_call: TRBD1; clone_size: hyperexpanded
cdr3_aa: CASSYSPTGTGQPQHF; cdr3_nt: TGTGCCAGCAGTTACTCACCCACAGGGACGGGGCAGCCCCAGCATTTT; cdr3_length: 16; v_call: TRBV6-5; j_call: TRBJ1-5; d_call: .; clone_size: .
cdr3_aa: CASSVGVGGNNEKLFF; cdr3_nt: TGTGCCAGCAGCGTAGGGGTTGGGGGGAATAATGAAAAACTGTTTTTT; cdr3_length: 16; v_call: TRBV9; j_call: TRBJ1-4; d_call: .; clone_size: .
cdr3_aa: CASSLEVLAGVYEQYF; cdr3_nt: TGTGCCAGCAGCTTAGAGGTCCTAGCGGGAGTCTACGAGCAGTACTTC; cdr3_length: 16; v_call: TRBV11-2; j_call: TRBJ2-7; d_call: TRBD2; clone_size: .
cdr3_aa: CASSQDPGSGANVLTF; cdr3_nt: TGCGCCAGCAGCCAAGATCCGGGGTCTGGGGCCAACGTCCTGACTTTC; cdr3_length: 16; v_call: TRBV5-2; j_call: TRBJ2-6; d_call: .; clone_size: .
cdr3_aa: CASSIDLPSGGGRGDTQYF; cdr3_nt: TGTGCCAGTAGTATAGATCTCCCGTCTGGCGGGGGACGGGGAGATACGCAGTATTTT; cdr3_length: 19; v_call: TRBV19; j_call: TRBJ2-3; d_call: TRBD2; clone_size: few
cdr3_aa: CASSPPNTGGEAFF; cdr3_nt: TGTGCCAGCTCACCACCTAATACAGGGGGGGAAGCTTTCTTT; cdr3_length: 14; v_call: TRBV18; j_call: TRBJ1-1; d_call: TRBD1; clone_size: hyperexpanded
cdr3_aa: CASSVQAQYGYTF; cdr3_nt: TGTGCCAGCAGTGTACAGGCTCAATATGGCTACACCTTC; cdr3_length: 13; v_call: TRBV2; j_call: TRBJ1-2; d_call: .; clone_size: hyperexpanded
cdr3_aa: CSASPLWEQFF; cdr3_nt: TGCAGTGCTTCCCCACTTTGGGAGCAGTTCTTC; cdr3_length: 11; v_call: TRBV20-1; j_call: TRBJ2-1; d_call: .; clone_size: .
cdr3_aa: CASSFPTGGAYNEQFF; cdr3_nt: TGTGCCAGCAGCTTCCCGACAGGGGGCGCCTACAATGAGCAGTTCTTC; cdr3_length: 16; v_call: TRBV5-4; j_call: TRBJ2-1; d_call: TRBD1; clone_size: .
cdr3_aa: CASSLGWRGTDTQYF; cdr3_nt: TGTGCCAGCAGCTTGGGTTGGCGCGGCACAGATACGCAGTATTTT; cdr3_length: 15; v_call: TRBV5-4; j_call: TRBJ2-3; d_call: .; clone_size: few
cdr3_aa: CSAYTAGPSYEQYF; cdr3_nt: TGCAGCGCCTACACGGCAGGTCCCTCCTACGAGCAGTACTTC; cdr3_length: 14; v_call: TRBV29-1; j_call: TRBJ2-7; d_call: .; clone_size: hyperexpanded
cdr3_aa: CASSRPQGEQFF; cdr3_nt: TGTGCCAGCAGCCGGCCCCAGGGGGAGCAGTTCTTC; cdr3_length: 12; v_call: TRBV4-2; j_call: TRBJ2-1; d_call: .; clone_size: .
cdr3_aa: CASSLALQSDTQYF; cdr3_nt: TGTGCCAGCAGCTTAGCGCTCCAATCAGATACGCAGTATTTT; cdr3_length: 14; v_call: TRBV7-8; j_call: TRBJ2-3; d_call: .; clone_size: once
cdr3_aa: CASNTRGGYSNQPQHF; cdr3_nt: TGTGCCAGTAACACCAGGGGAGGTTATAGCAATCAGCCCCAGCATTTT; cdr3_length: 16; v_call: TRBV19; j_call: TRBJ1-5; d_call: .; clone_size: .
cdr3_aa: CASRDYGTEAFF; cdr3_nt: TGTGCCAGTCGAGACTATGGAACTGAAGCTTTCTTT; cdr3_length: 12; v_call: TRBV19; j_call: TRBJ1-1; d_call: .; clone_size: .
cdr3_aa: CASSEGFSAGDTQYF; cdr3_nt: TGTGCCAGCAGTGAAGGGTTTAGCGCCGGAGATACGCAGTATTTT; cdr3_length: 15; v_call: TRBV2; j_call: TRBJ2-3; d_call: .; clone_size: .
cdr3_aa: CASSSQGAQTGELFF; cdr3_nt: TGCGCCAGCAGCTCACAGGGGGCGCAAACCGGGGAGCTGTTTTTT; cdr3_length: 15; v_call: TRBV5-1; j_call: TRBJ2-2; d_call: TRBD1; clone_size: few
cdr3_aa: CASSPSYGTGVDGYTF; cdr3_nt: TGTGCCAGCAGCCCCTCGTACGGGACAGGGGTGGATGGCTACACCTTC; cdr3_length: 16; v_call: TRBV5-4; j_call: TRBJ1-2; d_call: TRBD1; clone_size: hyperexpanded
cdr3_aa: CASSLSLTDTQYF; cdr3_nt: TGTGCCAGCAGCTTAAGCCTCACAGATACGCAGTATTTT; cdr3_length: 13; v_call: TRBV11-2; j_call: TRBJ2-3; d_call: .; clone_size: .